The 20 T cell receptor beta chains in this list originate from one sample, sequenced in a study of T cell clonality in common variable immunodeficiency. Profiling relied on immunoSEQ multiplex PCR, and the TCRdb table lists in-frame clones only, not all of them. This sample carries 30,000 to 40,000 clones, none of them present only once. Input material: peripheral blood mononuclear cells. The receptors come from a person aged 18 to 70 in good health.

This clone was counted ten times or more. With the read ending 3 residues before the CDR3 end, the germline J gene is used to fill in that end. The V and J genes are TRBV19 and TRBJ1-2; D gene unclear. From germline, CDR1 is LNHDA and CDR2 SQIVND (reference sequence). The CDR3 covers 14 residues. V lost 5 bases, J lost 2 bases, and 12 bases lay in between. The DNA read from the CDR3 is TGTGCCAGTAGTCCATCGACAACAAACTATGGC. Amino acid sequence: CASSPSTTNYG. The whole CDR3 reads CASSPSTTNYGYTF.

The table lists this clone with many counts. CDR3 region: CASSGPGPGVSWSNQPQHF. The sequenced part of the CDR3 DNA is TGTGCCAGTAGTGGACCGGGACCGGGGGTTAGTTGGAGCAATCAGCCC. The chain employs TRBV19 and TRBJ1-5, with TRBD1 as a possible D gene (5 bases). Read sequence stops 3 residues before the CDR3 end, and the germline J gene provides the missing end. The CDR3 totals 19 residues. Germline V gene data show CDR1 as LNHDA and CDR2 as SQIVND (reference sequence). V was shortened by 5 bases and J by 1 base, with 24 bases between the two germline ends.

This clone was recorded many times. The read is 3 residues too short to cover the CDR3 end, so that end is filled in from the germline J gene. The rearrangement joins TRBV7-9 to TRBJ1-2; weak D call: TRBD1 (6 bases). This CDR3 is 15 amino acids long. Per germline, CDR1 SEHNR and CDR2 FQNEAQ (reference sequence). The CDR3 loop reads CASSLPPQQGRGYTF. The sequenced part of the CDR3 DNA is TGTGCCAGCAGCTTACCCCCTCAACAGGGCAGGGGC. Variable domain in full (rest from reference TRBV7-9 and TRBJ1-2): DTGVSQNPRHKITKRGQNVTFRCDPISEHNRLYWYRQTLGQGPEFLTYFQNEAQLEKSRLLSDRFSAERPKGSFSTLEIQRTEQGDSAMYLCASSLPPQQGRGYTFGSGTRLTVV.

This clone was recorded many times. The read halts 3 residues ahead of the CDR3 end, with the missing end drawn from the germline J gene. J is TRBJ2-7 and V is TRBV11-2; 7 bases match TRBD2. The germline CDR1 and CDR2 sequences are SGHAT and FQNNGV. The CDR3 is made up of 12 amino acids. V shed 4 bases and J 4 bases; nucleotides not matched to a gene: 1. The CDR3 bases that were read are TGTGCCAGCAGCTGGGGGGGGTACGAG. Its translation: CASSWGGYE. The full-length CDR3 reads as CASSWGGYEQYF.

This clone appeared many times. The read finishes 3 residues shy of the CDR3 end, and the germline J gene is used to complete it. The J gene is TRBJ2-5, the V gene TRBV3-1 (or the pseudogene TRBV3-2), with D maybe TRBD1 (5 bases). CDR3 size: 14 residues. The V and J ends lost 2 bases and 5 bases respectively, with 12 bases between them. Germline V gives CDR1 LGHDT, CDR2 YNNKEL (reference sequence). CDR3 amino acids: CASSQHLAGETQYF. The part of the CDR3 DNA that was read is TGTGCCAGCAGCCAACACCTGGCAGGGGAGACC.

Remarks on this clone: The read is 3 residues too short to cover the CDR3 end, so that end is filled in from the germline J gene. This sequence joins TRBV5-8 and TRBJ1-5; D call uncertain. V was pared by 2 bases and J by 2 bases, with 11 bases between. The CDR3 extends over 15 amino acids. Germline values: CDR1 SGHTS, CDR2 YDEGEE. The sequenced CDR3 bases are TGTGCCAGCAGCTTATCCGGGGTCGGCAATCAGCCC. It is translated as CASSLSGVGNQP. The whole CDR3 region reads CASSLSGVGNQPQHF.

Ten or more counts support this clone. With the read ending 3 residues before the CDR3 end, the germline J gene is used to fill in that end. The chain is built from TRBV18 and TRBJ1-1; TRBD1 aligns across 7 bases. V lost 3 bases, J lost 4 bases, and 11 bases stayed unmatched. Per the germline V gene, CDR1 is KGHSH and CDR2 is LQKENI. The CDR3 is made up of 16 amino acids. Partial CDR3 DNA: TGTGCCAGCTCACCCAGCACAGGGGCTAGAGGCACTGAA. Encoded protein: CASSPSTGARGTE. The entire CDR3 protein is CASSPSTGARGTEAFF.

This clone was detected ten times or more. The read terminates 3 residues ahead of where the CDR3 ends, so the germline J gene completes it. V usage is TRBV20-1 and J usage is TRBJ2-5; D gene unclear. Trimming shortened V by 0 bases and J by 4 bases, and 9 bases separated the two germline ends. CDR1 and CDR2 (germline): DFQATT, SNEGSKA (reference sequence). CDR3 length: 13 residues. The CDR3: CSARDWARETQYF. The DNA read from the CDR3 is TGCAGTGCTAGAGATTGGGCCCGAGAGACC.

This clone was recorded at least ten times. Read data end 3 residues before the CDR3 end; the end is taken from the germline J gene. V usage is TRBV19 and J usage is TRBJ2-3, with TRBD2 matching 10 bases. The V and J ends lost 7 bases and 4 bases, in that order; junction bases with no gene match: 5. Germline-derived CDR1 and CDR2 are LNHDA and SQIVND (reference sequence). The length of the CDR3 is 14 residues. CDR3 bases read: TGTGCCAGTACCATAGCGGGAGGTCCAGATACG. Its protein is CASTIAGGPDT. From start to end, the CDR3 is CASTIAGGPDTQYF. The full variable domain, its missing parts supplied by reference TRBV19 and TRBJ2-3, is DGGITQSPKYLFRKEGQNVTLSCEQNLNHDAMYWYRQDPGQGLRLIYYSQIVNDFQKGDIAEGYSVSREKKESFPLTVTSAQKNPTAFYLCASTIAGGPDTQYFGPGTRLTVL.

This clone was observed at least ten times. The sequenced fragment ends 3 residues before the CDR3 boundary, so the rest is inferred from the germline J gene. V gene TRBV29-1 combines with J gene TRBJ2-1, with 10 bases fitting TRBD2. Germline CDR1 reads SQVTM; CDR2 reads ANQGSEA. This CDR3 comprises 14 residues. Trimming cost V 8 bases and J 7 bases; bases outside gene matches: 11. CDR3 sequence: CSLRAGGPSNEQFF. Partial CDR3 DNA: TGCAGCTTGAGAGCGGGAGGGCCTTCAAATGAG.

As regards this clone: The read finishes 3 residues shy of the CDR3 end, and the germline J gene is used to complete it. The gene calls are TRBV30 and TRBJ2-4; tentatively, D is TRBD2 (5 bases). The length of the CDR3 is 14 residues. Germline CDR1 and CDR2: GTSNPN and SVGIG (reference sequence). CDR3 bases read: TGTGCCTGGAGTGTTCGGGGTCTTAGCTATGGT. Protein sequence: CAWSVRGLSYG. The whole CDR3 protein is CAWSVRGLSYGQYF.

This clone was recorded many times. The read terminates 3 residues ahead of where the CDR3 ends, so the germline J gene completes it. The rearrangement joins TRBV7-8 to TRBJ2-2; the D gene is possibly TRBD1 (5 bases). The germline gives CDR1 SGHVS, CDR2 FQNEAQ. Trimming removed 5 bases from V and 2 bases from J, with 18 bases in between. This CDR3 contains 17 residues. The DNA read from the CDR3 is TGTGCCAGCAGCAGAGATAGACAGCTCCTTAACACCGGGGAG. Protein product: CASSRDRQLLNTGE. The complete CDR3 reads CASSRDRQLLNTGELFF.

This clone was detected many times. The sequenced part of the CDR3 DNA is TGTGCCAGTAGTATAGCCCGAGGTTCTGAGCCC. Protein product: CASSIARGSEP. The full CDR3 sequence reads CASSIARGSEPQHF. V gene TRBV19 combines with J gene TRBJ1-5; the D is unclear. Sequencing ends 3 residues short of the CDR3 end; the germline J gene provides the rest. The CDR3 consists of 14 residues. Germline CDR1 reads LNHDA; CDR2 reads SQIVND (reference sequence). V dropped 1 base and J dropped 8 bases, with 12 bases sitting between them.

This clone occurred many times. The sequenced fragment ends 3 residues before the CDR3 boundary, so the rest is inferred from the germline J gene. The rearrangement joins TRBV18 to TRBJ2-5; D perhaps matches TRBD1 (5 bases). Germline lookup yields CDR1 KGHSH and CDR2 LQKENI. V was pared by 3 bases and J by 0 bases, with 5 bases between. The CDR3 runs to 13 residues. The CDR3 bases that were read are TGTGCCAGCTCACCGGGGCACCAAGAGACC. Translation: CASSPGHQET. The full CDR3 protein reads CASSPGHQETQYF.

This clone was recorded at least ten times. The CDR3 goes on 3 residues after the read ends, and that part is filled in from the germline J gene. The V and J genes are TRBV19 and TRBJ1-5, with D perhaps TRBD1 (5 bases). Trimming pared 4 bases from V and 6 bases from J, leaving 7 bases between. Germline CDR1 LNHDA, CDR2 SQIVND (reference sequence). CDR3 size: 12 residues. The CDR3 reads CASSTGGQPQHF. CDR3 bases read: TGTGCCAGTAGTACCGGGGGTCAGCCC.

This clone was seen at least ten times. The read terminates 3 residues before the CDR3 end, so the remaining end is supplied by the germline J gene. The chain employs TRBV2 and TRBJ2-3; TRBD2 aligns across 7 bases. Germline V lookup: CDR1 SNHLY, CDR2 FYNNEI. Trimming took 6 bases from V and 3 from J; bases not matched to a gene: 6. CDR3 length: 14 residues. Partial CDR3 DNA: TGTGCCAGCAGACTAGCGTACAGAACAGATACG. It yields the protein CASRLAYRTDT. In full, the CDR3 reads CASRLAYRTDTQYF.

This clone was recorded many times. The read is 3 residues too short to cover the CDR3 end, so that end is filled in from the germline J gene. This chain links TRBV29-1 with TRBJ1-1; 7 positions match TRBD1. The CDR3 is made up of 13 amino acids. CDR1 SQVTM and CDR2 ANQGSEA come from the germline V gene. Trimming removed 7 bases from V and 0 bases from J; junction bases left unmatched: 5. CDR3 DNA, as far as it was read: TGCAGCGGACGACAGGGTTTGAACACTGAA. It yields the protein CSGRQGLNTE. The full CDR3 is CSGRQGLNTEAFF.

This clone was observed many times. Read sequence stops 3 residues before the CDR3 end, and the germline J gene provides the missing end. This rearrangement joins TRBV7-9 to TRBJ2-7; tentatively, D is TRBD1 (6 bases). The CDR3 covers 12 residues. The V end was cut by 5 bases, the J end by 4 bases, with 9 bases between. Germline values: CDR1 SEHNR, CDR2 FQNEAQ (reference sequence). CDR3 DNA (partial): TGTGCCAGCAGCGGCGGACAGTACGAG. Protein product: CASSGGQYE. The full CDR3 is CASSGGQYEQYF.

This clone has at least ten counts. The CDR3 is cut off 3 residues early in the read; its end comes from the germline J gene. This sequence joins TRBV19 and TRBJ1-3, with D unclear. Trimming took 7 bases from V and 0 from J, leaving 7 bases between them. Germline V gives CDR1 LNHDA, CDR2 SQIVND (reference sequence). There are 13 residues in the CDR3. CDR3 amino acids: CASNFRSGNTIYF. The sequenced CDR3 bases are TGTGCCAGTAATTTCCGCTCTGGAAACACC.

This clone was counted ten times or more. The read ends 3 residues before the CDR3 terminus; that terminus is restored from the germline J gene. The rearrangement joins TRBV29-1 to TRBJ1-1; 7 nucleotides line up with TRBD1. V trimming: 8 bases; J trimming: 7 bases; junction bases outside the gene matches: 13. The CDR3 length is 13 residues. CDR1 is SQVTM, CDR2 ANQGSEA, per germline. The DNA read from the CDR3 is TGCAGCATGTCCAAGGGGGCTCTGCATGAA. Protein: CSMSKGALHE. The whole CDR3 reads CSMSKGALHEAFF.